This T cell receptor (beta chain) was profiled in a study of blood T cells in healthy people across ages. This clonotype was counted only a few times. The authors ran a second PCR of 7 to 11 cycles using a sample-barcoded 5' primer and a J-beta primer mix. TCRdb analysed the 5' RACE reads with MiXCR anew, one entry per CDR3 protein. The sample carries more than 800,000 distinct CDR3 sequences, 45% recorded once. Germline V CDR1 and CDR2: MNHEY, SMNVEV (reference sequence). CDR3 length equals 16 residues. Losses at the gene ends were 5 bases for V and 0 bases for J; bases not matched to a gene: 7. Sequencing was performed on blood. The chain carries TRBV27 and TRBJ2-3; 8 nucleotides line up with TRBD1. The TCR was taken from an older woman in good health. The CDR3 DNA reads TGTGCCAGCAGTCCCACAGGGGGATCTAGCACAGATACGCAGTATTTT. Residues: CASSPTGGSSTDTQYF.